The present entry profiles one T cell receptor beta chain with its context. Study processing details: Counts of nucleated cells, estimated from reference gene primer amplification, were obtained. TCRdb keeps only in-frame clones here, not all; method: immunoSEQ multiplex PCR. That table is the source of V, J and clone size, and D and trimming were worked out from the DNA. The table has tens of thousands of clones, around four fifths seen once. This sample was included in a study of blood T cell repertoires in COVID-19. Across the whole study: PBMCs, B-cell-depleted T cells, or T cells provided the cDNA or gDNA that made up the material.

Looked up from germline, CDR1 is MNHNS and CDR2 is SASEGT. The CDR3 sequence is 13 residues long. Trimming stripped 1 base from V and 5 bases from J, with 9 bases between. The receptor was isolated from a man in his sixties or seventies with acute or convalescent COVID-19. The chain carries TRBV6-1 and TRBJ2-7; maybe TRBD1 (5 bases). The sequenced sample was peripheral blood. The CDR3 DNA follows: TGTGCCAGCAGTGAAGTGTGGGGCCACGAGCAGTACTTC. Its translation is CASSEVWGHEQYF.